These 23 T cell receptor beta chains share one sample of origin, sequenced in a study of blood T cell repertoires in COVID-19. The data were produced by immunoSEQ multiplex PCR, yet TCRdb's version contains in-frame clones alone and is incomplete. Of about 400,000 clones detected, about nine tenths appear once; the ten largest clones hold over 1.1%. The sequencing sample was made of peripheral blood. The receptors were gathered from a woman in her thirties with active or convalescent COVID-19.

This chain joins TRBV29-1 and TRBJ2-3, with D unresolved. The CDR3 covers 13 residues. Germline V gene lookup returns CDR1 SQVTM and CDR2 ANQGSEA. Trimming pared 5 bases from V and 9 bases from J, leaving 18 bases between. In nucleotides, the CDR3 is TGCAGCGTTACTCCGCGGTTCGGCGAGACGCAGTATTTT. Translation: CSVTPRFGETQYF.

V and J are TRBV30 and TRBJ1-2; D is unresolved. Germline CDR1 reads GTSNPN; CDR2 reads SVGIG (reference sequence). The V gene lost 0 bases and the J gene lost 6 bases, with 14 bases spanning the gap. This CDR3 has 14 residues. The CDR3 loop reads CAWSVPGEYHGYTF. DNA of the CDR3: TGTGCCTGGAGTGTACCTGGAGAGTACCATGGCTACACCTTC.

This clone was detected a few times. J is TRBJ2-7 and V is TRBV2; D perhaps matches TRBD2 (5 bases). V lost 6 bases and J 3 bases, leaving 12 bases between the germline ends. Per germline, CDR1 SNHLY and CDR2 FYNNEI. This CDR3 has 13 residues. In nucleotides, the CDR3 is TGTGCCAGCAGAGCCGGGATTAACTACGAGCAGTACTTC. Encoded protein: CASRAGINYEQYF.

The chain carries TRBV5-1 and TRBJ1-1, with a possible D match to TRBD1 (6 bases). CDR3 length: 15 residues. Trimming left V 4 bases short and J 1 base short, with 14 bases between. Germline V gives CDR1 SGHRS, CDR2 YFSETQ. CDR3 sequence reads: CASSERGLGNTEAFF. CDR3 DNA sequence: TGCGCCAGCAGCGAAAGGGGGTTGGGGAACACTGAAGCTTTCTTT.

The rearrangement joins TRBV25-1 to TRBJ1-1; D is undetermined. This CDR3 contains 14 residues. CDR1 and CDR2 (germline): MGHDK, SYGVNS. Trimming left V 2 bases short and J 4 bases short, with 11 bases between. The CDR3: CASSEISPLTEAFF. The CDR3 region has the DNA TGTGCCAGCAGTGAAATATCCCCTCTCACTGAAGCTTTCTTT.

The rearrangement uses TRBV5-4 and TRBJ2-2; D may be TRBD2 (6 bases). This CDR3 region has 16 residues. V shed 0 bases and J shed 2 bases, with 11 bases lying between them. Looked up from germline, CDR1 is SGHNT and CDR2 is YYREEE (reference sequence). CDR3: CASSLGRGVNTGELFF. CDR3 in DNA: TGTGCCAGCAGCTTGGGGCGGGGCGTCAACACCGGGGAGCTGTTTTTT.

The chain employs TRBV9 and TRBJ2-3, with 12 nucleotides matching TRBD2. Unmatched junction bases numbered 4, after V lost 4 bases and J lost 4 bases. The CDR3 spans 15 residues. Germline V gene lookup returns CDR1 SGDLS and CDR2 YYNGEE. The DNA of the CDR3 is TGTGCCAGCAGCCCGCGGACTAGCGGGGCAGATACGCAGTATTTT. This gives the protein CASSPRTSGADTQYF. The full variable domain, its missing parts supplied by reference TRBV9 and TRBJ2-3, is DSGVTQTPKHLITATGQRVTLRCSPRSGDLSVYWYQQSLDQGLQFLIQYYNGEERAKGNILERFSAQQFPDLHSELNLSSLELGDSALYFCASSPRTSGADTQYFGPGTRLTVL.

As concerns this clone: Within the sample, other DNA sequences also encode this same CDR3. This chain links TRBV4-1 with TRBJ1-1; D perhaps matches TRBD1 (6 bases). CDR3 length equals 14 residues. CDR1 is MGHRA, CDR2 YSYEKL, per germline. V was shortened by 4 bases and J by 0 bases, with 9 bases between the two germline ends. CDR3 sequence reads: CASSPGQLNTEAFF. The CDR3 DNA is TGCGCCAGCAGCCCCGGACAGCTGAACACTGAAGCTTTCTTT.

This sequence joins TRBV10-1 and TRBJ1-1; tentative D call: TRBD1 (6 bases). Germline values: CDR1 WNHNN, CDR2 SYGVQD (reference sequence). This CDR3 spans 14 amino acids. V dropped 6 bases and J dropped 2 bases, with 13 bases sitting between them. CDR3: CASSAGTTNTEAFF. CDR3 nucleotides: TGCGCCAGCAGCGCCGGGACAACCAACACTGAAGCTTTCTTT.

This sequence joins TRBV3-1 (or the pseudogene TRBV3-2) and TRBJ1-2; D not resolved. V lost 1 base to trimming and J lost 7 bases, with 10 bases between them. The germline CDR1 and CDR2 sequences are LGHDT and YNNKEL (reference sequence). This CDR3 spans 13 amino acids. CDR3 amino acids: CASSQVSLVGYTF. The CDR3 DNA reads as TGTGCCAGCAGCCAAGTTAGTCTAGTTGGCTACACCTTC.

The CDR3 DNA sequence: TGCAGTGGTTCCCCGGTCCGGGGACATGACTACACCTTC. It yields the protein CSGSPVRGHDYTF. The chain couples TRBV29-1 to TRBJ1-2, with D possibly being TRBD1 (6 bases). The CDR3 extends over 13 amino acids. Germline-derived CDR1 and CDR2 are SQVTM and ANQGSEA.

The chain is built from TRBV11-3 and TRBJ2-2, with TRBD1 matching over 11 bases. The CDR3 runs 20 residues. The junction had 14 bases not matched to a gene; V was cut back by 2 bases and J by 3 bases. The germline V gene has CDR1 SGHNT and CDR2 YENEEA. The CDR3 loop is CASSLRPGQGEREYTGELFF. For the CDR3, the DNA is TGTGCCAGCAGCTTAAGGCCGGGACAGGGGGAACGGGAGTACACCGGGGAGCTGTTTTTT.

V usage is TRBV12-3 or TRBV12-4 and J usage is TRBJ2-1; no clear D gene. There are 11 residues in the CDR3. Trimming stripped 3 bases from V and 8 bases from J, with 5 bases between. The CDR3 DNA reads TGTGCCAGCAGTTTTCTCTATGAGCAGTTCTTC. Residues: CASSFLYEQFF.

Here the CDR3 reads CASSLLGQGPPLHF. CDR3 nucleotide sequence: TGTGCCAGCAGCTTGTTGGGACAGGGGCCACCCCTCCACTTT. V and J are TRBV5-8 and TRBJ1-6, with 10 nucleotides matching TRBD1. V was pared by 1 base and J by 11 bases, with 3 bases of the junction left unmatched. CDR3 length: 14 residues. Germline V gene data show CDR1 as SGHTS and CDR2 as YDEGEE.

The chain links TRBV3-1 (or the pseudogene TRBV3-2) to TRBJ2-2, with TRBD2 matching 11 bases. This CDR3 has 17 residues. The V gene end was trimmed by 1 base and the J gene end by 4 bases; junction bases not matched to a gene: 5. The germline CDR1 and CDR2 sequences are LGHDT and YNNKEL (reference sequence). The CDR3 nucleotides are TGTGCCAGCAGCCAAGTAGCGGGAGGGCCTTTCACCGGGGAGCTGTTTTTT. Translating gives CASSQVAGGPFTGELFF.

V gene TRBV5-8 combines with J gene TRBJ1-1; 9 bases match TRBD1. Trimming at V came to 5 bases and at J to 9 bases, leaving 14 bases not matched to a gene. The CDR3 loop spans 15 amino acids. Germline V gene lookup returns CDR1 SGHTS and CDR2 YDEGEE. The CDR3 here is CASRLQQGANVKAFF. The CDR3 nucleotides are TGTGCCAGCAGACTTCAACAGGGGGCGAATGTTAAAGCTTTCTTT.

The V call is TRBV19, the J call TRBJ2-3, with TRBD1 identical over 10 bases. Germline CDR1 and CDR2: LNHDA and SQIVND (reference sequence). V lost 4 bases to trimming and J lost 7 bases; unmatched junction nucleotides: 8. CDR3 length equals 15 residues. The CDR3 sequence is CASSKPGQGLYTQYF. The CDR3 bases are TGTGCCAGTAGTAAACCGGGACAGGGGCTGTATACGCAGTATTTT.

The V call is TRBV3-1 (or the pseudogene TRBV3-2), the J call TRBJ1-1; D is perhaps TRBD1 (5 bases). Trimming took 6 bases from V and 4 from J, leaving 15 bases between them. Looked up from germline, CDR1 is LGHDT and CDR2 is YNNKEL (reference sequence). This CDR3 has 14 residues. The CDR3 nucleotides read TGTGCCAGCAGTCGTTACGGGGGGGGCACTGAAGCTTTCTTT. Translated, it gives CASSRYGGGTEAFF.

The V and J genes are TRBV6-1 and TRBJ1-3; 11 nucleotides line up with TRBD1. Germline V gene data show CDR1 as MNHNS and CDR2 as SASEGT. This CDR3 has 16 residues. V lost 3 bases to trimming and J lost 1 base; unmatched junction nucleotides: 2. CDR3 region: CASSDGQGASGNTIYF. As DNA, the CDR3 is TGTGCCAGCAGTGATGGACAGGGGGCATCTGGAAACACCATATATTTT.

The chain recombines TRBV5-1 with TRBJ1-5, with a possible D match to TRBD1 (5 bases). The germline V gene has CDR1 SGHRS and CDR2 YFSETQ. CDR3 size: 14 residues. With 0 bases removed from V and 7 bases from J, the gap between germline ends came to 11 bases. The CDR3 loop is CASSLGGFNQPQHF. CDR3 in DNA: TGCGCCAGCAGCTTGGGGGGCTTTAACCAGCCCCAGCATTTT. The variable domain in full, with the rest retrieved from reference TRBV5-1 and TRBJ1-5, is KAGVTQTPRYLIKTRGQQVTLSCSPISGHRSVSWYQQTPGQGLQFLFEYFSETQRNKGNFPGRFSGRQFSNSRSEMNVSTLELGDSALYLCASSLGGFNQPQHFGDGTRLSIL.

The J gene is TRBJ2-7, the V gene TRBV5-1; 9 bases align to TRBD1. V dropped 4 bases and J dropped 2; count of bases not matched to a gene: 4. Looked up from germline, CDR1 is SGHRS and CDR2 is YFSETQ. CDR3 length: 14 amino acids. The CDR3 bases are TGCGCCAGCAGCCAGACAGGGGGTGCCTACGAGCAGTACTTC. This translates into CASSQTGGAYEQYF.

A few counts support this clone. The chain carries TRBV19 and TRBJ1-3; a weak D match, TRBD1 (5 bases). The CDR3 covers 14 residues. The V gene lost 7 bases and the J gene lost 0 bases, with 10 bases spanning the gap. CDR1 and CDR2 (germline): LNHDA, SQIVND (reference sequence). The CDR3 loop reads CASTPGYSGNTIYF. In nucleotides, the CDR3 is TGTGCCAGTACTCCAGGGTACTCTGGAAACACCATATATTTT.

This clone was seen only a few times. The rearrangement links TRBV19 to TRBJ2-7; 8 bases match TRBD2. The V and J ends lost 3 bases and 4 bases, in that order; junction bases with no gene match: 5. The CDR3 is 14 amino acids. Germline CDR1 reads LNHDA; CDR2 reads SQIVND (reference sequence). This CDR3 is CASSMAGGKYEQYF. The CDR3 coding sequence is TGTGCCAGTAGTATGGCGGGGGGTAAATACGAGCAGTACTTC.